This TCR beta chain emerged from a study of CD8 T cells in ankylosing spondylitis. General study points: Among TCR beta sequences, a motif of under 10 highly homologous variants appeared characteristic of ankylosing spondylitis blood.

In TCRdb, the 5' RACE reads were re-called with MiXCR into one record per CDR3 protein. The sample lists about 500,000 distinct CDR3 sequences; about 13% were seen once. This clonotype turned up a few times. Its matching antigen is unknown. The germline V gene has CDR1 SGHTS and CDR2 YDEGEE. The CDR3 contains 15 residues. V gave up 3 bases and J gave up 2 bases, with 15 bases separating them. The chain carries TRBV5-8 and TRBJ2-7, with D uncertain. Material: blood, either unsorted or a sorted T cell fraction (not recorded which). The receptor's source is a male donor with ankylosing spondylitis. CDR3 nucleotides: TGTGCCAGCAGCTCCCGTTCCCCGGGCGCCTACGAGCAGTACGTC. Translating it yields CASSSRSPGAYEQYV.